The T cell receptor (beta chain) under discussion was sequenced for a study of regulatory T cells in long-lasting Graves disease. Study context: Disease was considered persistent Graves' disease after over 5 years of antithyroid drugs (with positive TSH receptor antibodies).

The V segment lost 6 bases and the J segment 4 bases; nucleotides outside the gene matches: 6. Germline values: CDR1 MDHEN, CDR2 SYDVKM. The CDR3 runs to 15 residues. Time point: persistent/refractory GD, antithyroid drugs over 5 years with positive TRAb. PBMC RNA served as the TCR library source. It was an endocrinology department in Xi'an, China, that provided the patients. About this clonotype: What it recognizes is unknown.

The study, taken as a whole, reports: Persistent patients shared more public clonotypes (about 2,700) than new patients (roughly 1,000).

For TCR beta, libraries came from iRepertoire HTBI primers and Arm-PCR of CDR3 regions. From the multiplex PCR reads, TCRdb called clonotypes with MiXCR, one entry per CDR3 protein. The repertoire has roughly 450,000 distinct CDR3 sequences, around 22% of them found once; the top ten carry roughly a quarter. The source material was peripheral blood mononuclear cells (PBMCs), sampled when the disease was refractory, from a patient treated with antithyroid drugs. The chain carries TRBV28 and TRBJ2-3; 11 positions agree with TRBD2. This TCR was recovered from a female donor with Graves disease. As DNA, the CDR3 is TGTGCCAGCAGAGGTAGCGGGAGGGCCCCAGATACGCAGTATTTT. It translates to CASRGSGRAPDTQYF.